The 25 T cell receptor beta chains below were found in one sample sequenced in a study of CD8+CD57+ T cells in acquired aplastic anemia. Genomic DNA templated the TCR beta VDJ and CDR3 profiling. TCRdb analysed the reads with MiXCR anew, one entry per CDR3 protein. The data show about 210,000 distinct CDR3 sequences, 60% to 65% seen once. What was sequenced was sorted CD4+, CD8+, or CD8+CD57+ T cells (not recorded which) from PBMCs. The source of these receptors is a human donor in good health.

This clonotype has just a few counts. The CDR3 here is CSARDRRDYEQYF. CDR3 DNA: TGCAGTGCTAGAGATCGGCGGGACTACGAGCAGTACTTC. This chain connects TRBV20-1 to TRBJ2-7; tentatively, D is TRBD2 (6 bases). The CDR3 consists of 13 residues. Germline V lookup: CDR1 DFQATT, CDR2 SNEGSKA (reference sequence). The V and J ends lost 0 bases and 3 bases respectively, with 9 bases between them.

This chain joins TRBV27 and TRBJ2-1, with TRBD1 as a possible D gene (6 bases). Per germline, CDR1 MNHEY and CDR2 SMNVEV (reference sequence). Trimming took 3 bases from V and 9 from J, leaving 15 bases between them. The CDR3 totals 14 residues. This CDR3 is CASSLRGNSPEQFF. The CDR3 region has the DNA TGTGCCAGCAGTTTGAGGGGGAATTCCCCTGAGCAGTTCTTC.

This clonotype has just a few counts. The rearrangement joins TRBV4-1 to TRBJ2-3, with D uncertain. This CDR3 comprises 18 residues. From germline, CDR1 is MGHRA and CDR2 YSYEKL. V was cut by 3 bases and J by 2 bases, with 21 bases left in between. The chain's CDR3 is CASSHPNPPQPITDTQYF. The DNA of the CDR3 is TGCGCCAGCAGCCACCCAAACCCGCCCCAACCTATCACAGATACGCAGTATTTT.

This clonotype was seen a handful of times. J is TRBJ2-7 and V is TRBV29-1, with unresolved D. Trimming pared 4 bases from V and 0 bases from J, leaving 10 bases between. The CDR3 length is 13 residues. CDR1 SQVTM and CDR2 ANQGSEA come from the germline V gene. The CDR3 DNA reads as TGCAGCGTTGTGGGCAGGAGCTCCTACGAGCAGTACTTC. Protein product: CSVVGRSSYEQYF.

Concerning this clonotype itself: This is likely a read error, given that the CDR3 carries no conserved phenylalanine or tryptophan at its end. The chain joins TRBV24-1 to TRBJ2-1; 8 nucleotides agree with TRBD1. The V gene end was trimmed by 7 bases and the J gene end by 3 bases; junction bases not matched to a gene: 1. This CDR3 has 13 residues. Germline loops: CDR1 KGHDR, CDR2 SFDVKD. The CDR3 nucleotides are TGTGCCACCAGGGGACAGGACTACAATGAGCAGTTCCTC. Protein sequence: CATRGQDYNEQFL.

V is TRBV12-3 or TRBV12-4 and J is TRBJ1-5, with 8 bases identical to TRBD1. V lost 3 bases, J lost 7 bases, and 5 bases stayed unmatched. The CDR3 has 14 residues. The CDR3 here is CASSLDRDGQPQHF. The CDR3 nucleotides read TGTGCCAGCAGTTTGGACAGGGATGGACAGCCCCAGCATTTT.

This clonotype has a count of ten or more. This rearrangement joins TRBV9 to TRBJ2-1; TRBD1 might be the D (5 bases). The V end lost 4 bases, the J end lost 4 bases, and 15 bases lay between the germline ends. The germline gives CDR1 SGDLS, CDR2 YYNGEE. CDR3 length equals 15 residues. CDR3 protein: CASSPKAGMYNEQFF. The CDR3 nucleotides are TGTGCCAGCAGCCCCAAGGCAGGGATGTACAATGAGCAGTTCTTC.

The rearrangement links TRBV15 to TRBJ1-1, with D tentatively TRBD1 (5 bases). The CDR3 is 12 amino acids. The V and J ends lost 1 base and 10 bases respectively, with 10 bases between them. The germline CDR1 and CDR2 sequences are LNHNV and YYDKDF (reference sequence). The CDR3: CATSRGRVLAFF. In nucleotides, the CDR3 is TGTGCCACCAGCAGAGGCAGGGTCCTAGCTTTCTTT.

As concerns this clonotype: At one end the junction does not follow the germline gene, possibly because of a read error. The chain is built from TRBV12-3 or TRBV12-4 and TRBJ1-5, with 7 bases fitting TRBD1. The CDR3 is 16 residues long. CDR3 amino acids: CASGFTPWGQNQPQHF. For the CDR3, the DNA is TGTGCCAGCGGTTTCACCCCTTGGGGACAGAATCAGCCCCAGCATTTT.

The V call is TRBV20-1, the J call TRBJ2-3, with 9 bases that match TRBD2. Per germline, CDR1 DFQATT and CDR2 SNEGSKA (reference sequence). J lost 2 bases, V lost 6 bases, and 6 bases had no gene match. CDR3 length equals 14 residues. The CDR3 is CSAIAGVNTDTQYF. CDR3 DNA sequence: TGCAGTGCAATAGCGGGAGTTAACACAGATACGCAGTATTTT.

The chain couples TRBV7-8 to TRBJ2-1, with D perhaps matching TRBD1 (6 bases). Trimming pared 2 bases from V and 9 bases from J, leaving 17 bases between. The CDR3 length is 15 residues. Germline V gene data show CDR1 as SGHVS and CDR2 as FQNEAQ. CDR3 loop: CASSLTAGAWSEQFF. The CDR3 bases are TGTGCCAGCAGCTTAACCGCAGGGGCTTGGAGTGAGCAGTTCTTC.

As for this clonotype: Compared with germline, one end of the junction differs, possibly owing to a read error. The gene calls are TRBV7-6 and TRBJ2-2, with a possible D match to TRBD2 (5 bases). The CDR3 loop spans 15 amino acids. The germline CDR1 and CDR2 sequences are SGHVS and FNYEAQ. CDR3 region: CASSPGLGATGELFF. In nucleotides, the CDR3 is TGTGCTAGCAGCCCGGGGTTAGGAGCCACCGGGGAGCTGTTTTTT.

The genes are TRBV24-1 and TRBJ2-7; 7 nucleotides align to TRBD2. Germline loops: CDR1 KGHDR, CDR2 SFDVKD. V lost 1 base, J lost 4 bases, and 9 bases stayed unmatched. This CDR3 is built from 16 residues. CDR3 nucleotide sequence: TGTGCCACCAGTGATTTCCCAACTAGCGTAAGGTACGAGCAGTACTTC. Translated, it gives CATSDFPTSVRYEQYF.

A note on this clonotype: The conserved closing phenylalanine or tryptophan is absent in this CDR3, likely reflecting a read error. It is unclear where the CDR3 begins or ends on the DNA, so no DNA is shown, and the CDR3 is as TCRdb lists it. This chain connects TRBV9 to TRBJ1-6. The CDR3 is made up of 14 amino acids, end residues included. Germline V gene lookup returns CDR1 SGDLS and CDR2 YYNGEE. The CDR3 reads CASSVSSIIHPSIL.

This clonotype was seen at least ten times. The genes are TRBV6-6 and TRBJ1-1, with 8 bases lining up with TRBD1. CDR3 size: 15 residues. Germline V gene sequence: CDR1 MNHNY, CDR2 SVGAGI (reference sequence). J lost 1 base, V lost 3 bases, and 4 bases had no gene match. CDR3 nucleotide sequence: TGTGCCAGCAGTTATGCCGGGACAGGGAACACTGAAGCTTTCTTT. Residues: CASSYAGTGNTEAFF.

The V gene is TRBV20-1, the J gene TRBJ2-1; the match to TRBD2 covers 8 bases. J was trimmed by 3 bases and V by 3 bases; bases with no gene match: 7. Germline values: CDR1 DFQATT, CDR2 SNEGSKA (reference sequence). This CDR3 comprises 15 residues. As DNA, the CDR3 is TGCAGTGCTAGTAGTAGCGGGAATCGCTACAATGAGCAGTTCTTC. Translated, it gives CSASSSGNRYNEQFF.

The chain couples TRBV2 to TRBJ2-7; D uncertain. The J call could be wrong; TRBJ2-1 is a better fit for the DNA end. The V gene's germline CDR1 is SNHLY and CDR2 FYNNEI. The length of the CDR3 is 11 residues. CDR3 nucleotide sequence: TGTGCCAGCAGTGACTGGAATGAGCAGTTCTTC. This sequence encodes CASSDWNEQFF.

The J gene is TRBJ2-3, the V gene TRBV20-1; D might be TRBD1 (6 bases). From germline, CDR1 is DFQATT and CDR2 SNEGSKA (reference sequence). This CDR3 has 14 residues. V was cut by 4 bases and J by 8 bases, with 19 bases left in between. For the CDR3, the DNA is TGCAGTGCTATATCACTACAGGGTTCTAGTACGCAGTATTTT. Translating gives CSAISLQGSSTQYF.

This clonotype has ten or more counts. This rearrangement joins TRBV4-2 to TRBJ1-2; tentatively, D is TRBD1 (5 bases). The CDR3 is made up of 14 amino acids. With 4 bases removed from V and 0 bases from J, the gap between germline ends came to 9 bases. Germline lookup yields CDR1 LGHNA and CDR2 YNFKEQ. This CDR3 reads CASSRQRPNYGYTF. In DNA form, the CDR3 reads TGTGCCAGCAGCCGACAGAGACCTAACTATGGCTACACCTTC.

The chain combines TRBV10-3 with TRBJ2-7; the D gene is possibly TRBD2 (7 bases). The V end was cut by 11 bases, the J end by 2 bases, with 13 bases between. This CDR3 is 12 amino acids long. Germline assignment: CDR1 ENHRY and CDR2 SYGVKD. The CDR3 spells CAAGDTAYEQYF. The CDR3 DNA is TGTGCCGCGGGGGACACCGCCTACGAGCAGTACTTC.

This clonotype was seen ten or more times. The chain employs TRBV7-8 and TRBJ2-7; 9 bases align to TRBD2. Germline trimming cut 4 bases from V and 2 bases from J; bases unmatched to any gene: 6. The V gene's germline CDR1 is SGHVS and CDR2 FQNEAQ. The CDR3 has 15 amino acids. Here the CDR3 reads CASSSDSGRTYEQYF. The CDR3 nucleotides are TGTGCCAGCAGCTCCGATAGCGGGAGAACCTACGAGCAGTACTTC.

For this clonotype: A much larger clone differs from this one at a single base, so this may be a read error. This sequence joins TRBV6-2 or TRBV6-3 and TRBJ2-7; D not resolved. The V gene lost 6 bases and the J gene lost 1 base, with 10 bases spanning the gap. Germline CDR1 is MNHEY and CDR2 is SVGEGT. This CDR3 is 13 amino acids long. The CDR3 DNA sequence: TGTGCCAGCAGGCAGGTGGGGTCCTACGAGCAGTACTTC. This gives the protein CASRQVGSYEQYF.

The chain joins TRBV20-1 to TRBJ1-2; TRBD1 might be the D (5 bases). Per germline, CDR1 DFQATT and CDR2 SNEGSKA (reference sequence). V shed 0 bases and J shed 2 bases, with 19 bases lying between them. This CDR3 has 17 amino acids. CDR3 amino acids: CSARDWGSTATNYGYTF. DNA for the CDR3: TGCAGTGCTAGAGATTGGGGGTCGACAGCTACCAACTATGGCTACACCTTC.

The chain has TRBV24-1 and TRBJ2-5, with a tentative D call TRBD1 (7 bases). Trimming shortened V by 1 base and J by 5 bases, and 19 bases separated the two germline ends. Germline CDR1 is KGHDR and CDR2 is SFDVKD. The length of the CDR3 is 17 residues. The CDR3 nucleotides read TGTGCCACCAGTGATTTCGTGGAGCAGGGGGGTCGGGAGACCCAGTACTTC. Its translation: CATSDFVEQGGRETQYF.

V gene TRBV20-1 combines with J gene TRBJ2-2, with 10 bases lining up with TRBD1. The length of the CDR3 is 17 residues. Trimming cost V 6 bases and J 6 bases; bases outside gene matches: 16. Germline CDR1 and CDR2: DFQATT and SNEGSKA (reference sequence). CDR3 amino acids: CSAPGGPGQGIPGELFF. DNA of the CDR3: TGCAGTGCCCCTGGGGGGCCGGGACAGGGGATCCCCGGGGAGCTGTTTTTT.